This TCR beta chain was documented in a study of CD8 T cells in ankylosing spondylitis. Overall study findings and caveats: What seemed typical of ankylosing spondylitis blood was a TCR beta motif built from under 10 highly homologous variants. From matched ankylosing spondylitis synovial fluid, disease-linked clones were reportedly recovered at significantly enriched levels.

TCRdb re-called the 5' RACE reads through MiXCR, storing one row per CDR3 protein. This sample carries more than 650,000 distinct CDR3 sequences, about an eighth of them seen once, and the ten largest clones take approximately 0.51%. The CDR3 is 13 residues long. J was trimmed by 6 bases and V by 6 bases; bases with no gene match: 6. The V gene's germline CDR1 is SQVTM and CDR2 ANQGSEA. Of note for this clonotype: As yet, its antigen is unknown.

This chain joins TRBV29-1 and TRBJ1-5; TRBD1 matches at 9 bases. Sequencing was carried out using blood, either unsorted or a sorted T cell fraction (not recorded which). The clonotype was recovered from a male donor with ankylosing spondylitis. As DNA, the CDR3 is TGCAGCGTAGGGGACAGGGCAGCTCAGCCCCAGCATTTT. Translation gives CSVGDRAAQPQHF. The variable domain in full, completed from reference TRBV29-1 and TRBJ1-5, reads SAVISQKPSRDICQRGTSLTIQCQVDSQVTMMFWYRQQPGQSLTLIATANQGSEATYESGFVIDKFPISRPNLTFSTLTVSNMSPEDSSIYLCSVGDRAAQPQHFGDGTRLSIL.